Presented here are 32 T cell receptor beta chains from one specimen sequenced in a study of molecular identifiers for immune sequencing clone quantification. TCRdb re-derived calls from the PCR reads in MiXCR, one entry per CDR3 protein. The sample holds over 300,000 distinct CDR3 sequences, about a quarter seen once. Source material: naive CD8+ T cells from blood, with Jurkat cell RNA spiked in. Subset: FACS-sorted CD8+CD4-CCR7+CD45RA+ naive T cells. These receptors all stem from a human donor in good health. Some libraries in this study had Jurkat cell RNA spiked in.

This clonotype was observed many times. The chain links TRBV9 to TRBJ1-1; D unclear. CDR3 length: 14 amino acids. In germline, CDR1 is SGDLS, CDR2 YYNGEE. The germline V and J ends were trimmed by 2 bases and 0 bases, with 8 bases remaining between them. CDR3 region: CASSVIEMNTEAFF. As DNA, the CDR3 is TGTGCCAGCAGCGTGATAGAGATGAACACTGAAGCTTTCTTT.

There are many counts of this clonotype. This rearrangement joins TRBV6-1 to TRBJ2-3; the D is unclear. Trimming left V 3 bases short and J 3 bases short, with 13 bases between. There are 15 residues in the CDR3. Per germline, CDR1 MNHNS and CDR2 SASEGT. The CDR3, as DNA: TGTGCCAGCAGTGATCACCCGGGCCCTACAGATACGCAGTATTTT. Protein sequence: CASSDHPGPTDTQYF.

This clonotype was seen at least ten times. CDR3 nucleotide sequence: TGTGCCAGCAGTTTAGGGATGCAGGGCAATCAGCCCCAGCATTTT. Residues: CASSLGMQGNQPQHF. The V call is TRBV27, the J call TRBJ1-5; D call uncertain. The length of the CDR3 is 15 residues. CDR1 is MNHEY, CDR2 SMNVEV, per germline (reference sequence). Trimming cost V 2 bases and J 2 bases, with 10 bases left between them.

The chain links TRBV23-1 to TRBJ1-1; a weak D match, TRBD1 (6 bases). TRBV23-1 is identified as an open reading frame with a role that is uncertain. The length of the CDR3 is 12 residues. V was clipped by 3 bases and J by 6 bases, with 8 bases between them. The CDR3 DNA is TGCGCCAGCAGTCACCCAGGGGCTGAAGCTTTCTTT. Translation gives CASSHPGAEAFF.

Details on this clonotype: The junction shows a germline mismatch at one end, possibly a read error. The chain carries TRBV7-9 and TRBJ2-5; weak D call: TRBD1 (5 bases). The germline CDR1 and CDR2 sequences are SEHNR and FQNEAQ (reference sequence). The CDR3 runs 14 residues. The CDR3: CASGLTDRWETQYF. DNA for the CDR3: TGTGCCAGCGGCTTAACCGACAGATGGGAGACCCAGTACTTC.

This clonotype was picked up one time. The chain joins TRBV20-1 to TRBJ1-1; D is ambiguous. Germline values: CDR1 DFQATT, CDR2 SNEGSKA (reference sequence). This CDR3 contains 14 residues. V gave up 1 base and J gave up 4 bases, with 13 bases separating them. CDR3 DNA: TGCAGTGCTAGAGTTTGTCACCTGAGCACTGAAGCTTTCTTT. This codes for CSARVCHLSTEAFF.

This clonotype was found many times. The genes are TRBV29-1 and TRBJ2-7, with a possible D match to TRBD2 (5 bases). CDR3 length: 13 residues. V lost 4 bases and J lost 3, with 13 bases in between. Germline lookup yields CDR1 SQVTM and CDR2 ANQGSEA. The CDR3 reads CSVGSGSGYEQYF. The CDR3 DNA follows: TGCAGCGTTGGCTCGGGGAGCGGCTACGAGCAGTACTTC.

As for this clonotype: This may stem from a read error, because a much larger clone lies one nucleotide away. The chain carries TRBV9 and TRBJ1-3; unclear D gene. Germline CDR1 and CDR2: SGDLS and YYNGEE. The CDR3 totals 17 residues. CDR3 sequence reads: CASSVDGHGNSGNPIYF. In DNA, the CDR3 is TGTGCCAGCAGCGTAGATGGGCACGGAAACTCTGGAAACCCCATATATTTT.

The chain employs TRBV12-3 or TRBV12-4 and TRBJ2-1, with D perhaps matching TRBD1 or TRBD2 (7 bases each). Trimming removed 7 bases at V and 7 bases at J, with 20 bases between. CDR3 length: 15 amino acids. In DNA form, the CDR3 reads TGTGCCAGCACCTCCGACAGGGAGGGAGGGAATGAGCAGTTCTTC. Protein sequence: CASTSDREGGNEQFF.

CDR3 coding DNA: TGTGCCAGCAGTTACACAAGCGGGGAGAGCTCCTACGAGCAGTACTTC. The encoded protein is CASSYTSGESSYEQYF. The chain carries TRBV6-5 and TRBJ2-7; 7 bases align to TRBD2. Germline V gives CDR1 MNHEY, CDR2 SVGAGI. The J segment lost 0 bases and the V segment lost 2 bases, leaving 7 bases of the junction unmatched. This CDR3 has 16 residues.

A word on this clonotype: Possible read error: a much larger clone is one base away. The rearrangement uses TRBV20-1 and TRBJ2-7; 8 bases map to TRBD2. The germline CDR1 and CDR2 sequences are DFQATT and SNEGSKA (reference sequence). There are 14 residues in the CDR3. The CDR3 nucleotides are TGCAGTGCTAGAGATCCCAGCGGGGGATACGAGCAGCACTTC. Amino acid sequence: CSARDPSGGYEQHF.

In regard to this clonotype: Lacking the conserved final phenylalanine or tryptophan, this CDR3 likely reflects a read error. The V and J genes are TRBV27 and TRBJ2-7; TRBD2 matches at 15 bases. CDR3 length equals 18 residues. With V trimmed by 1 base and J by 0 bases, 4 bases remained unmatched. Germline V gives CDR1 MNHEY, CDR2 SMNVEV (reference sequence). As DNA, the CDR3 is TGTGCCAGCAGTTTATATGGGACTAGCGGGAGGCCCTCCTACGAGCAGTACTGC. Translating gives CASSLYGTSGRPSYEQYC.

The sample holds a few counts of this clonotype. J is TRBJ1-2 and V is TRBV7-2; D is unclear. The CDR3 totals 15 residues. Germline CDR1 is SGHTA and CDR2 is FQGNSA. Deletions cut 1 base from V and 4 bases from J, with 13 bases between. In nucleotides, the CDR3 is TGTGCCAGCAGCTTAGAAATCGCCCAAGCCTATGGCTACACCTTC. It translates to CASSLEIAQAYGYTF.

Points on this clonotype: One end of the junction varies from germline; a read error may be responsible. The J gene is TRBJ2-7, the V gene TRBV7-3; D is perhaps TRBD1 (5 bases). The length of the CDR3 is 14 residues. CDR1 and CDR2 (germline): SGHTA, FQGTGA. CDR3 nucleotides: TGTGCCAGCAACTTAACTGACAGCAGCTACGAGCAGTACTTC. Its translation is CASNLTDSSYEQYF. The whole variable domain, filled in from reference TRBV7-3 and TRBJ2-7, reads GAGVSQTPSNKVTEKGKYVELRCDPISGHTALYWYRQSLGQGPEFLIYFQGTGAADDSGLPNDRFFAVRPEGSVSTLKIQRTERGDSAVYLCASNLTDSSYEQYFGPGTRLTVT.

This clonotype was seen repeatedly, ten times or more. This chain connects TRBV6-6 to TRBJ1-1; possibly TRBD1 for D (5 bases). The V end was cut by 6 bases, the J end by 7 bases, with 18 bases between. The CDR3 totals 14 residues. Germline V gene lookup returns CDR1 MNHNY and CDR2 SVGAGI (reference sequence). The CDR3 bases are TGTGCCAGCAGGTATCAGGGAGGCTTGGATGAAGCTTTCTTT. Translating gives CASRYQGGLDEAFF.

In the case of this clonotype: At one of its ends the junction is not consistent with the germline gene, which may arise from a read error. V and J are TRBV5-4 and TRBJ1-1; D is possibly TRBD1 (6 bases). CDR3 length equals 15 residues. Per germline, CDR1 SGHNT and CDR2 YYREEE (reference sequence). The CDR3 loop reads CASSLVGGAGTEALF. The CDR3 DNA is TGTGCCAGCAGCTTGGTAGGGGGGGCAGGTACTGAAGCACTCTTT.

This clonotype was counted only a few times. The chain has TRBV28 and TRBJ2-7; tentatively, D is TRBD1 (6 bases). Trimming left V 3 bases short and J 3 bases short, with 12 bases between. This CDR3 is built from 14 residues. Germline CDR1 MDHEN, CDR2 SYDVKM. The CDR3 DNA follows: TGTGCCAGCAGTTTGCCCAGGGGCTACTACGAGCAGTACTTC. Translating gives CASSLPRGYYEQYF.

The chain combines TRBV6-5 with TRBJ2-7; 7 nucleotides agree with TRBD1. The V gene's germline CDR1 is MNHEY and CDR2 SVGAGI. Trimming at V came to 6 bases and at J to 1 base, leaving 6 bases not matched to a gene. This CDR3 is 14 amino acids long. CDR3 protein: CASRKRQGSYEQYF. The DNA of the CDR3 is TGTGCCAGCAGAAAGAGACAGGGATCCTACGAGCAGTACTTC.

The gene calls are TRBV12-3 or TRBV12-4 and TRBJ1-2, with 8 nucleotides matching TRBD1. This CDR3 contains 14 residues. Trimming took 5 bases from V and 6 from J; bases not matched to a gene: 8. CDR3 DNA: TGTGCCAGCAGTCCTATACAGGGGGTGGATGGCTACACCTTC. It translates to CASSPIQGVDGYTF.

Of note for this clonotype: A much larger clone sits a single nucleotide away, making a read error possible. The chain uses TRBV4-1 and TRBJ2-7; D might be TRBD1 (5 bases). Germline assignment: CDR1 MGHRA and CDR2 YSYEKL. The CDR3 contains 14 residues. CDR3: CASSQRQGPYERYF. CDR3 nucleotide sequence: TGCGCCAGCAGCCAACGTCAGGGCCCCTACGAGCGGTACTTC.

This clonotype was seen more than once but under ten times. This chain joins TRBV14 and TRBJ2-7; D tentatively reads TRBD1 or TRBD2 (6 bases each). Germline-derived CDR1 and CDR2 are SGHDN and FVKESK. V lost 0 bases to trimming and J lost 4 bases, with 13 bases between them. This CDR3 comprises 15 residues. The DNA for the CDR3 is TGTGCCAGCAGCCAAGATAGGGGGGACGGGTACGAGCAGTACTTC. The encoded protein is CASSQDRGDGYEQYF.

A few counts support this clonotype. V is TRBV27 and J is TRBJ2-5; 8 nucleotides match TRBD2. Per the germline V gene, CDR1 is MNHEY and CDR2 is SMNVEV (reference sequence). The J segment lost 1 base and the V segment lost 4 bases, leaving 11 bases of the junction unmatched. The CDR3 extends over 17 amino acids. The CDR3 loop reads CASSSLYSGISQETQYF. The CDR3 DNA sequence: TGTGCCAGCAGTTCCCTCTATAGCGGGATAAGCCAAGAGACCCAGTACTTC.

A note on this clonotype: Mismatch with germline at one junction end may stem from a read error. This chain's CDR3 is CASSFRSLDTEAFF. CDR3 coding DNA: TGTGCGAGCAGTTTTAGGTCGTTGGACACTGAAGCTTTCTTT. The rearrangement links TRBV12-3 or TRBV12-4 to TRBJ1-1, with D unclear. CDR3 size: 14 residues.

The gene calls are TRBV19 and TRBJ2-3, with TRBD1 matching over 7 bases. V lost 7 bases to trimming and J lost 4 bases; unmatched junction nucleotides: 8. The germline gives CDR1 LNHDA, CDR2 SQIVND (reference sequence). The CDR3 consists of 14 residues. The CDR3 here is CASKRQGPADTQYF. The CDR3 DNA is TGTGCCAGTAAAAGACAGGGTCCCGCAGATACGCAGTATTTT. The full variable domain, rest sourced from reference TRBV19 and TRBJ2-3, is DGGITQSPKYLFRKEGQNVTLSCEQNLNHDAMYWYRQDPGQGLRLIYYSQIVNDFQKGDIAEGYSVSREKKESFPLTVTSAQKNPTAFYLCASKRQGPADTQYFGPGTRLTVL.

At least ten counts were recorded for this clonotype. The V gene is TRBV7-8, the J gene TRBJ1-4; the match to TRBD1 covers 8 bases. The CDR3 is 16 residues long. Germline V gives CDR1 SGHVS, CDR2 FQNEAQ. Unmatched junction bases numbered 5, after V lost 4 bases and J lost 1 base. CDR3 sequence reads: CASSWTGKLTNEKLFF. The CDR3 region has the DNA TGTGCCAGCAGCTGGACAGGGAAACTAACTAATGAAAAACTGTTTTTT.

Note on this clonotype: One junction end disagrees with the germline gene, perhaps due to a read error. V and J are TRBV6-5 and TRBJ2-1; D might be TRBD1 or TRBD2, each matching 5 bases. Germline CDR1 MNHEY, CDR2 SVGAGI. The CDR3 extends over 15 amino acids. The CDR3 is CASSYAPGPHNGQFF. The CDR3 region has the DNA TGTGCCAGCAGTTACGCCCCGGGACCCCACAATGGGCAGTTCTTC.

The table lists this clonotype with a few counts. V and J are TRBV25-1 and TRBJ2-3; 11 nucleotides line up with TRBD2. V shed 0 bases, J shed 0 bases, and the junction held 8 bases outside the gene matches. The germline CDR1 and CDR2 sequences are MGHDK and SYGVNS. The CDR3 is made up of 19 amino acids. The CDR3 coding sequence is TGTGCCAGCAGTGAATATATAGCGGGGGGGGCGGTAAGCACAGATACGCAGTATTTT. Translating it yields CASSEYIAGGAVSTDTQYF.

The rearrangement uses TRBV6-5 and TRBJ2-3; weak D call: TRBD2 (5 bases). CDR1 and CDR2 from the germline V gene are MNHEY and SVGAGI. The V and J ends lost 4 bases and 5 bases respectively, with 13 bases between them. The CDR3 is made up of 14 amino acids. CDR3 amino acids: CASSCGSPGDTQYF. For the CDR3, the DNA is TGTGCCAGCAGTTGCGGGTCTCCGGGAGATACGCAGTATTTT.

On this clonotype: This could be a read error, since a much larger clone is one nucleotide away. Likely a read error: the CDR3 ends without its conserved phenylalanine or tryptophan. The V gene is TRBV20-1, the J gene TRBJ1-5; TRBD1 matches at 8 bases. The V and J ends lost 6 bases and 0 bases, in that order; junction bases with no gene match: 16. The CDR3 sequence is 18 residues long. CDR1 DFQATT and CDR2 SNEGSKA come from the germline V gene (reference sequence). This CDR3 is CSAYEGQGLPFSNQPQHL. CDR3 nucleotides: TGCAGTGCCTATGAAGGACAGGGACTCCCTTTTAGCAATCAGCCCCAGCATCTT.

The gene calls are TRBV7-9 and TRBJ2-7; D uncertain. The germline V gene encodes CDR1 SEHNR and CDR2 FQNEAQ (reference sequence). Trimming shortened V by 3 bases and J by 3 bases, and 18 bases separated the two germline ends. The CDR3 contains 16 residues. The CDR3 reads CASSLNKGFAGYEQYF. CDR3 nucleotides: TGTGCCAGCAGCTTGAACAAAGGGTTTGCTGGCTACGAGCAGTACTTC.

This clonotype was recorded at least ten times. This chain connects TRBV10-3 to TRBJ2-1; D unclear. This CDR3 has 10 residues. V was trimmed by 8 bases and J by 12 bases, leaving 11 bases between them. Germline V gene lookup returns CDR1 ENHRY and CDR2 SYGVKD. The CDR3 bases are TGTGCCATCGGTCCCGGTGGGCAGTTCTTC. It encodes CAIGPGGQFF.

Comments on this clonotype: As the CDR3 is not closed by the conserved phenylalanine or tryptophan, this likely results from a read error. V gene TRBV20-1 combines with J gene TRBJ2-3; 12 bases are shared with TRBD2. CDR3 length equals 16 residues. V shed 5 bases, J shed 5 bases, and the junction held 11 bases outside the gene matches. CDR1 is DFQATT, CDR2 SNEGSKA, per germline (reference sequence). CDR3 nucleotides: TGCAGTGCTCCTTCTCTAGCGGGGGGGCGCGGAGATACGCAGTATTGT. Translated, it gives CSAPSLAGGRGDTQYC.